The next 20 T cell receptor beta chains were all read from a single sample in a study of T cell responses to AZD1222 COVID-19 vaccine. Assay: immunoSEQ multiplex PCR; the TCRdb copy retains only in-frame clones and omits some. This sample yields under 150,000 clones, of which roughly 92% are seen a single time; 5% to 7% belongs to the top ten. The sequences come from peripheral blood, collected on day 0 of AZD1222 vaccination. All receptors derive from an adult in good health.

The CDR3 loop reads CASSPTAGSSGATQYF. The CDR3 DNA reads as TGCGCCAGCAGCCCGACAGCCGGGTCCTCCGGCGCGACCCAGTACTTC. The gene calls are TRBV5-1 and TRBJ2-5, with D possibly TRBD1 on 5 matching bases. V was pared by 4 bases and J by 7 bases, with 23 bases between. The CDR3 totals 16 residues. Germline lookup yields CDR1 SGHRS and CDR2 YFSETQ.

This clone was counted only a few times. The V and J genes are TRBV10-2 and TRBJ1-2, with 7 bases fitting TRBD1. The CDR3 is 14 residues long. V shed 3 bases, J shed 4 bases, and the junction held 5 bases outside the gene matches. The germline V gene encodes CDR1 WSHSY and CDR2 SAAADI. The CDR3 region is CASSETGEGYGYTF. The CDR3 nucleotides are TGCGCCAGCAGTGAAACAGGGGAGGGCTATGGCTACACCTTC.

This chain connects TRBV10-3 to TRBJ2-7, with D hard to call. This CDR3 comprises 12 residues. Germline CDR1 is ENHRY and CDR2 is SYGVKD. V lost 2 bases to trimming and J lost 5 bases, with 7 bases between them. As DNA, the CDR3 is TGTGCCATCAGTGAGACAGAGGACGAGCAGTACTTC. It specifies CAISETEDEQYF.

V is TRBV5-1 and J is TRBJ2-1; TRBD1 matches at 9 bases. Trimming at V came to 3 bases and at J to 9 bases, leaving 7 bases not matched to a gene. Germline V lookup: CDR1 SGHRS, CDR2 YFSETQ. The CDR3 spans 14 residues. CDR3 nucleotides: TGCGCCAGCAGCTCAAGGACAGGGGTAGCTGAGCAGTTCTTC. It specifies CASSSRTGVAEQFF.

This clone came up once. The CDR3: CASSPTPSPGTPPTSGNTIYF. In DNA, the CDR3 is TGTGCCAGCAGCCCAACGCCCTCCCCGGGGACTCCTCCGACCTCTGGAAACACCATATATTTT. The V gene is TRBV3-1 (or the pseudogene TRBV3-2), the J gene TRBJ1-3; D might be TRBD1 (5 bases). CDR3 length: 21 residues. The germline gives CDR1 LGHDT, CDR2 YNNKEL (reference sequence). Trimming cost V 4 bases and J 0 bases, with 28 bases left between them.

The J gene is TRBJ2-5, the V gene TRBV5-1, with TRBD1 identical over 7 bases. The CDR3 loop spans 16 amino acids. The J segment lost 1 base and the V segment lost 3 bases, leaving 9 bases of the junction unmatched. CDR1 and CDR2 from the germline V gene are SGHRS and YFSETQ. CDR3 sequence (DNA): TGCGCCAGCAGCTCATCGGGACAGCCCAGCCAAGAGACCCAGTACTTC. Its protein product is CASSSSGQPSQETQYF.

V usage is TRBV11-2 and J usage is TRBJ2-1; the D gene is possibly TRBD1 (6 bases). Germline values: CDR1 SGHAT, CDR2 FQNNGV. Deletions cut 5 bases from V and 4 bases from J, with 15 bases between. This CDR3 is 15 amino acids long. The CDR3 DNA reads as TGTGCCAGCAGCCCTGCAGGGGCTGTATACAATGAGCAGTTCTTC. It is translated as CASSPAGAVYNEQFF.

The chain carries TRBV30 and TRBJ2-7; TRBD1 agrees at 7 bases. V lost 2 bases, J lost 6 bases, and 10 bases stayed unmatched. CDR3 length equals 14 residues. Looked up from germline, CDR1 is GTSNPN and CDR2 is SVGIG (reference sequence). CDR3 in DNA: TGTGCCTGGAGTCCACTTTCACAGGGGACCGAGCAGTACTTC. Translated, it gives CAWSPLSQGTEQYF.

This chain links TRBV6-2 or TRBV6-3 with TRBJ2-2; D is ambiguous. V was pared by 6 bases and J by 10 bases, with 15 bases between. The CDR3 spans 13 residues. CDR1 is MNHEY, CDR2 SVGEGT, per germline. The CDR3 loop reads CASSLSRSSELFF. The DNA for the CDR3 is TGTGCCAGCAGCCTCTCCCGTTCGTCGGAGCTGTTTTTT.

V usage is TRBV6-1 and J usage is TRBJ2-2; D is undetermined. V lost 1 base, J lost 0 bases, and 9 bases lay in between. The CDR3 spans 16 residues. The V gene's germline CDR1 is MNHNS and CDR2 SASEGT. CDR3 sequence reads: CASSEVWFANTGELFF. DNA of the CDR3: TGTGCCAGCAGTGAAGTTTGGTTCGCGAACACCGGGGAGCTGTTTTTT.

CDR3: CASSGQTNTEAFF. CDR3 DNA sequence: TGCGCCAGCAGCGGACAGACGAACACTGAAGCTTTCTTT. V is TRBV5-1 and J is TRBJ1-1, with D possibly matching TRBD1 (6 bases). The germline V gene encodes CDR1 SGHRS and CDR2 YFSETQ. The CDR3 is made up of 13 amino acids. The V gene lost 4 bases and the J gene lost 1 base, with 8 bases spanning the gap.

Comments on this clone: At one of its ends the junction is not consistent with the germline gene, which may arise from a read error. The rearrangement links TRBV7-7 to TRBJ2-7; D call uncertain. Germline assignment: CDR1 SSHAT and CDR2 FNYEAQ (reference sequence). The CDR3 extends over 13 amino acids. The CDR3 nucleotides read TGTGCTAGCAGCCCCCGGCCCGGTTCCGAGCAGTACTTC. Translating gives CASSPRPGSEQYF.

This chain connects TRBV7-2 to TRBJ1-6; D unresolved. This CDR3 comprises 15 residues. Germline V gene lookup returns CDR1 SGHTA and CDR2 FQGNSA. Trimming took 4 bases from V and 7 from J, leaving 14 bases between them. The CDR3, as DNA: TGTGCCAGCAGCTCCTCGACCTCGGGGAATTCACCCCTCCACTTT. This codes for CASSSSTSGNSPLHF.

The V and J genes are TRBV3-1 (or the pseudogene TRBV3-2) and TRBJ2-1, with D possibly TRBD2 on 7 matching bases. The CDR3 extends over 13 amino acids. V was shortened by 4 bases and J by 12 bases, with 16 bases between the two germline ends. Germline CDR1 LGHDT, CDR2 YNNKEL (reference sequence). This CDR3 is CASSLGRGNGQFF. CDR3 DNA sequence: TGTGCCAGCAGCCTAGGGAGGGGGAACGGGCAGTTCTTC.

The chain recombines TRBV7-9 with TRBJ1-3, with D perhaps TRBD1 (6 bases). The length of the CDR3 is 12 residues. Trimming pared 5 bases from V and 8 bases from J, leaving 10 bases between. Germline loops: CDR1 SEHNR, CDR2 FQNEAQ (reference sequence). As DNA, the CDR3 is TGTGCCAGCAGCACAACAGGGTACACCATATATTTT. This gives the protein CASSTTGYTIYF.

The chain uses TRBV6-2 or TRBV6-3 and TRBJ2-2, with D perhaps matching TRBD1 or TRBD2 (6 bases each). The CDR3 totals 14 residues. V was shortened by 5 bases and J by 6 bases, with 13 bases between the two germline ends. Germline CDR1 MNHEY, CDR2 SVGEGT. CDR3 protein: CASSGGRPAGELFF. CDR3 nucleotide sequence: TGTGCCAGCAGTGGGGGGCGCCCGGCCGGGGAGCTGTTTTTT.

The chain carries TRBV2 and TRBJ1-1; D not resolved. Germline CDR1 is SNHLY and CDR2 is FYNNEI. Trimming left V 2 bases short and J 3 bases short, with 7 bases between. The CDR3 totals 13 residues. The CDR3 loop reads CASSEQGYTEAFF. CDR3 coding DNA: TGTGCCAGCAGTGAACAAGGATACACTGAAGCTTTCTTT.

The rearrangement joins TRBV29-1 to TRBJ2-7; D is ambiguous. The CDR3 runs 14 residues. Germline CDR1 is SQVTM and CDR2 is ANQGSEA. The V end lost 2 bases, the J end lost 1 base, and 12 bases lay between the germline ends. The CDR3 DNA is TGCAGCGTTGAAATGGCTGGGTCTTCCTACGAGCAGTACTTC. Translation gives CSVEMAGSSYEQYF.

The gene calls are TRBV11-2 and TRBJ2-3; D possibly uses TRBD1 or TRBD2 (5 bases each). V lost 1 base and J 2 bases, leaving 7 bases between the germline ends. The CDR3 spans 14 residues. Per germline, CDR1 SGHAT and CDR2 FQNNGV. CDR3 residues: CASSLGGPTDTQYF. In nucleotides, the CDR3 is TGTGCCAGCAGCTTAGGGGGACCCACAGATACGCAGTATTTT.

This chain links TRBV6-2 or TRBV6-3 with TRBJ2-7; D remains unclear. This CDR3 contains 12 residues. Trimming pared 2 bases from V and 3 bases from J, leaving 5 bases between. In germline, CDR1 is MNHEY, CDR2 SVGEGT. The CDR3 reads CASSYNYYEQYF. In nucleotides, the CDR3 is TGTGCCAGCAGTTACAACTACTACGAGCAGTACTTC.